Listed below are T cell receptor beta chains from one sample, sequenced in a study of cytomegalovirus exposure and HLA in healthy donors. Here immunoSEQ multiplex PCR was the method, and the copy in TCRdb shows in-frame clones only, minus some. The sample lists over 65,000 clones, roughly 80% seen once, with 2% to 2.5% in the top ten. Sequencing was performed on PBMCs. These receptors originate from a middle-aged man in good health and CMV-seronegative. The CDR3 runs from the conserved cysteine through the conserved F or W. Each record gives: V gene, clone size, D gene, J gene, CDR3 protein, CDR3 DNA. D genes are given only for firm matches. Clone sizes are given selectively: once, few, many, or a class where the clone is expanded.

V: TRBV6-5; size: few; D: .; J: TRBJ2-1; CDR3: CAARTDNEQFF; DNA: TGTGCCGCCCGGACAGACAATGAGCAGTTCTTC
V: TRBV25-1; size: .; D: .; J: TRBJ2-5; CDR3: CASSVGAYQETQYF; DNA: TGTGCCAGCAGTGTAGGGGCTTACCAAGAGACCCAGTACTTC
V: TRBV5-1; size: few; D: .; J: TRBJ1-1; CDR3: CASSLDRVGTEAFF; DNA: TGCGCCAGCAGCTTGGACAGGGTGGGGACTGAAGCTTTCTTT
V: TRBV5-1; size: .; D: TRBD2; J: TRBJ2-7; CDR3: CASSLSSLAGTYEQYF; DNA: TGCGCCAGCAGCTTATCCTCTTTAGCGGGGACCTACGAGCAGTACTTC
V: TRBV4-2; size: few; D: TRBD1; J: TRBJ1-6; CDR3: CASSQARGQGPSPLHF; DNA: TGTGCCAGCAGCCAAGCGAGGGGACAGGGACCTTCACCCCTCCACTTT
V: TRBV30; size: .; D: .; J: TRBJ1-5; CDR3: CAWRGGNQPQHF; DNA: TGTGCCTGGAGAGGCGGGAATCAGCCCCAGCATTTT
V: TRBV11-3; size: .; D: .; J: TRBJ2-7; CDR3: CASSLGSTGSEQYF; DNA: TGTGCCAGCAGCTTAGGCAGTACAGGGAGCGAGCAGTACTTC
V: TRBV11-3; size: .; D: TRBD1; J: TRBJ2-4; CDR3: CASSFRDRGGIQYF; DNA: TGTGCCAGCAGCTTCCGGGACAGGGGTGGCATTCAGTACTTC
V: TRBV6-5; size: many; D: .; J: TRBJ2-7; CDR3: CASSYSILKAYEQYF; DNA: TGTGCCAGCAGTTACTCGATACTCAAAGCCTACGAGCAGTACTTC
V: TRBV6-1; size: .; D: .; J: TRBJ2-7; CDR3: CASSATGSNEQYF; DNA: TGTGCCAGCAGTGCCACAGGGTCCAACGAGCAGTACTTC
V: TRBV19; size: few; D: .; J: TRBJ2-2; CDR3: CASSTDSPTGELFF; DNA: TGTGCCAGTAGTACGGACAGTCCCACCGGGGAGCTGTTTTTT
V: TRBV2; size: few; D: TRBD1; J: TRBJ2-4; CDR3: CASSGKGADKNIQYF; DNA: TGTGCCAGCAGTGGGAAGGGGGCTGACAAAAACATTCAGTACTTC
V: TRBV16; size: .; D: .; J: TRBJ1-1; CDR3: CASSPKTKGTEAFF; DNA: TGTGCCAGCAGCCCTAAGACAAAAGGTACTGAAGCTTTCTTT
V: TRBV27; size: .; D: .; J: TRBJ1-4; CDR3: CASSLSGGKVEKLFF; DNA: TGTGCCAGCAGTTTATCGGGGGGTAAGGTCGAAAAACTGTTTTTT